This record concerns one T cell receptor beta chain sequence. Its specificity is unknown. The sample originates from a study of T cell responses to AZD1222 COVID-19 vaccine. Assay used: immunoSEQ multiplex PCR; TCRdb lists only in-frame clones, some missing. The sample lists roughly 160,000 clones, roughly nine tenths seen once, with 1.5% to 2% in the top ten. Study-wide points: Donor demographics were predominantly white British with a female majority; clonal diversity may be underestimated.

This CDR3 comprises 13 residues. V dropped 6 bases and J dropped 9; count of bases not matched to a gene: 9. The chain recombines TRBV12-3 or TRBV12-4 with TRBJ1-1; 8 bases are a match to TRBD1. This material consisted of peripheral blood, taken on day 0 of AZD1222 vaccination. This receptor was obtained from an adult in good health. The CDR3 DNA is TGTGCCAGCAGCCCCACAGACAGGGGCCAAGCTTTCTTT. Translating gives CASSPTDRGQAFF.